This TCR beta chain was identified during a study of OX40 agonist ivuxolimab in advanced cancers. Regarding the study as a whole: Antigen specificity was not determined for the expanded peripheral T cells. Doses of 0.1 to 3.0 mg/kg were accompanied by clonal expansion of CD4+ and CD8+ blood T cells by week 6.

Sequenced by immunoSEQ multiplex PCR; TCRdb stores in-frame clones only, minus some. The sample holds just over 60,000 clones, roughly nine tenths seen once. This clone was observed a single time. Its antigen remains unidentified. CDR1 is SGDLS, CDR2 YYNGEE, per germline. Trimming took off 0 bases at V and 12 bases at J, with 16 bases between the two ends. The length of the CDR3 is 13 residues. Collection of blood occurred at baseline, at cycle 4 day 1, and at cycle 7 day 1. This chain uses TRBV9 with TRBJ2-7; D possibly corresponds to TRBD1 (6 bases). The TCR was taken from an adult with an advanced solid tumor such as melanoma, head and neck, liver or kidney cancer. The sample here was CD4+ or CD8+ T cells sorted from blood, taken in a trial of the OX40 agonist ivuxolimab. The DNA of the CDR3 is TGTGCCAGCAGCGTAGACCCAACAGGGTCTAGGTACTTC. This gives the protein CASSVDPTGSRYF.